The 12 T cell receptor beta chains given below trace back to one sample, sequenced in a study of CD8 T cells in Susac syndrome. When the RNA was reverse transcribed, random hexamers were used with an input of roughly 0.5 to 1 ug. TCRdb passed the immunoSEQ multiplex PCR reads through MiXCR, listing each CDR3 protein once. The top ten hold over 0.1% of the sample, which has fewer than 300,000 distinct CDR3 sequences, 70% to 90% seen once. The specimen sequenced was CD8+ T cells from PBMCs. The receptors derive from a human donor with multiple sclerosis.

In DNA, the CDR3 is TGTGCCTGGATTTCCTTAGCGGGAGGGCCCTACGAGCAGTACTTC. Translating it yields CAWISLAGGPYEQYF. The chain carries TRBV30 and TRBJ2-7; TRBD2 matches 11 bases. This CDR3 is built from 15 residues. Germline CDR1 reads GTSNPN; CDR2 reads SVGIG (reference sequence). J was trimmed by 2 bases and V by 4 bases; bases with no gene match: 7.

V gene TRBV6-5 combines with J gene TRBJ2-7; 8 bases map to TRBD1. The CDR3 has 16 amino acids. Unmatched junction bases numbered 5, after V lost 0 bases and J lost 1 base. Germline CDR1 MNHEY, CDR2 SVGAGI. CDR3 bases: TGTGCCAGCAGTTACTCGTTAGGGACAGGATCCTACGAGCAGTACTTC. This gives the protein CASSYSLGTGSYEQYF.

The chain is built from TRBV7-9 and TRBJ2-7; 7 bases line up with TRBD2. The CDR3 spans 15 residues. Germline CDR1 SEHNR, CDR2 FQNEAQ (reference sequence). The trim removed 3 bases at V and 2 bases at J, leaving 7 bases unmatched. CDR3 bases: TGTGCCAGCAGCTTCGATAGAGGGAGGGCCTACGAGCAGTACTTC. Encoded protein: CASSFDRGRAYEQYF.

The J gene is TRBJ2-1, the V gene TRBV28; 8 bases match TRBD2. Germline lookup yields CDR1 MDHEN and CDR2 SYDVKM. The CDR3 has 15 residues. The V segment lost 6 bases and the J segment 4 bases; nucleotides outside the gene matches: 8. The CDR3, as DNA: TGTGCCAGCAGCCTACTAGCGGCACTATACAATGAGCAGTTCTTC. Amino acids: CASSLLAALYNEQFF.

The chain joins TRBV19 to TRBJ2-1; 8 bases line up with TRBD2. From germline, CDR1 is LNHDA and CDR2 SQIVND (reference sequence). The CDR3 covers 15 residues. The junction had 11 bases not matched to a gene; V was cut back by 5 bases and J by 8 bases. The CDR3 loop reads CASSPLREGRDEQFF. The CDR3 nucleotides are TGTGCCAGTAGTCCCTTACGGGAGGGCCGGGATGAGCAGTTCTTC.

This clonotype has just a few counts. The J gene is TRBJ2-2, the V gene TRBV5-1; 11 nucleotides align to TRBD2. Germline CDR1 and CDR2: SGHRS and YFSETQ. The CDR3 consists of 18 residues. The junction had 14 bases not matched to a gene; V was cut back by 4 bases and J by 6 bases. The DNA for the CDR3 is TGCGCCAGCAGCGGGCGGGGACTAGCGGCACCGGCTCCCGGGGAGCTGTTTTTT. This sequence encodes CASSGRGLAAPAPGELFF.

This sequence joins TRBV19 and TRBJ2-5; D is perhaps TRBD1 (6 bases). The CDR3 covers 13 residues. CDR1 and CDR2 (germline): LNHDA, SQIVND (reference sequence). V was shortened by 4 bases and J by 3 bases, with 9 bases between the two germline ends. The CDR3 loop is CASSTDSEETQYF. CDR3 bases: TGTGCCAGTAGTACGGACAGTGAAGAGACCCAGTACTTC.

The chain links TRBV5-5 to TRBJ1-3, with 7 positions matching TRBD1. This CDR3 has 17 residues. The J segment lost 2 bases and the V segment lost 1 base, leaving 9 bases of the junction unmatched. Germline lookup yields CDR1 SGHKS and CDR2 YYEKEE (reference sequence). CDR3 residues: CASSLTGRGYPGNTIYF. DNA for the CDR3: TGTGCCAGCAGCTTGACGGGCAGGGGGTACCCTGGAAACACCATATATTTT. The full variable domain, in which reference TRBV5-5 and TRBJ1-3 provide the parts outside the CDR3, is DAGVTQSPTHLIKTRGQQVTLRCSPISGHKSVSWYQQVLGQGPQFIFQYYEKEERGRGNFPDRFSARQFPNYSSELNVNALLLGDSALYLCASSLTGRGYPGNTIYFGEGSWLTVV.

The V call is TRBV6-1, the J call TRBJ2-1; D not resolved. V dropped 3 bases and J dropped 1 base, with 1 base sitting between them. This CDR3 is built from 12 residues. The V gene's germline CDR1 is MNHNS and CDR2 SASEGT. The CDR3 reads CASSDSYNEQFF. As DNA, the CDR3 is TGTGCCAGCAGTGATTCCTACAATGAGCAGTTCTTC.

This clonotype appeared a few times. J is TRBJ2-1 and V is TRBV6-5, with 8 nucleotides matching TRBD2. The CDR3 sequence is 13 residues long. CDR1 is MNHEY, CDR2 SVGAGI, per germline. The junction had 4 bases not matched to a gene; V was cut back by 7 bases and J by 5 bases. Written as DNA, the CDR3 is TGTGCCAGCAACGAGCGGGAGAACAATGAGCAGTTCTTC. Translation gives CASNERENNEQFF.

The rearrangement links TRBV9 to TRBJ2-1; no clear D. Trimming stripped 0 bases from V and 4 bases from J, with 14 bases between. Germline CDR1 SGDLS, CDR2 YYNGEE. The CDR3 totals 16 residues. The DNA for the CDR3 is TGTGCCAGCAGCGTAGAAGCAGACGTAAGGTACAATGAGCAGTTCTTC. It codes for CASSVEADVRYNEQFF.

V and J are TRBV27 and TRBJ1-5, with 7 positions matching TRBD1. This CDR3 contains 14 residues. V lost 5 bases and J lost 3; bases outside the gene matches: 4. CDR1 MNHEY and CDR2 SMNVEV come from the germline V gene (reference sequence). CDR3 nucleotides: TGTGCCAGCAGTATTACAGGGGCCAATCAGCCCCAGCATTTT. This codes for CASSITGANQPQHF.